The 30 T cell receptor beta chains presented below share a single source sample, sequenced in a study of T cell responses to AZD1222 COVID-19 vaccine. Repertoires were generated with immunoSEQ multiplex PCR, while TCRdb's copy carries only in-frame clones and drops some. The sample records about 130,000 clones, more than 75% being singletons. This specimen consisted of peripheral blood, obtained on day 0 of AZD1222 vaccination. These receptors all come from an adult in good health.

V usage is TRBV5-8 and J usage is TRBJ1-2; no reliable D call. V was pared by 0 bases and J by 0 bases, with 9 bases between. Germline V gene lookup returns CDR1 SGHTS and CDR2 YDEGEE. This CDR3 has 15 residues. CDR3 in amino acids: CASSLVLAPNYGYTF. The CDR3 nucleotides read TGTGCCAGCAGCTTGGTCCTCGCCCCTAACTATGGCTACACCTTC.

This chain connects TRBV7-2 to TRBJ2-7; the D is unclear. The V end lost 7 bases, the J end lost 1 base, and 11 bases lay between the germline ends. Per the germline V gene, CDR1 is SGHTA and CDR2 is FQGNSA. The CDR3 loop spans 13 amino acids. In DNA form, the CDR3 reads TGTGCCAGCAACCCCCACGTATCCTACGAGCAGTACTTC. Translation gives CASNPHVSYEQYF. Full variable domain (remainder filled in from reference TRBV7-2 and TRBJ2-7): GAGVSQSPSNKVTEKGKDVELRCDPISGHTALYWYRQSLGQGLEFLIYFQGNSAPDKSGLPSDRFSAERTGGSVSTLTIQRTQQEDSAVYLCASNPHVSYEQYFGPGTRLTVT.

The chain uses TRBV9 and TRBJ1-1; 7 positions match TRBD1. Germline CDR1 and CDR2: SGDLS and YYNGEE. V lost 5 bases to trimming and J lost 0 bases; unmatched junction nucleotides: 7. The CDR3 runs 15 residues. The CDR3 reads CASSRTQGVNTEAFF. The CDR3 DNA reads TGTGCCAGCAGTAGAACCCAGGGGGTGAACACTGAAGCTTTCTTT.

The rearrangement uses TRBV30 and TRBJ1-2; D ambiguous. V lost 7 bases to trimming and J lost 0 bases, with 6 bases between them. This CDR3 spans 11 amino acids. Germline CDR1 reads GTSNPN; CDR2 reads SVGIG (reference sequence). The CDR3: CAFQANYGYTF. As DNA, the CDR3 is TGTGCCTTTCAGGCTAACTATGGCTACACCTTC. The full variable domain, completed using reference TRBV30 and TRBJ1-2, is SQTIHQWPATLVQPVGSPLSLECTVEGTSNPNLYWYRQAAGRGLQLLFYSVGIGQISSEVPQNLSASRPQDRQFILSSKKLLLSDSGFYLCAFQANYGYTFGSGTRLTVV.

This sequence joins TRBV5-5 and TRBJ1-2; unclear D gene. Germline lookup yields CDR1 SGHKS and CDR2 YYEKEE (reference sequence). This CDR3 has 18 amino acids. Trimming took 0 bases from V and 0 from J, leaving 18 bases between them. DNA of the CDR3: TGTGCCAGCAGCTTGGCCAGTCGGGGTTTGGAGGCTAACTATGGCTACACCTTC. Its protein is CASSLASRGLEANYGYTF.

CDR3 amino acids: CASGDRGQFYEQYF. CDR3 nucleotides: TGTGCCAGCGGCGACAGGGGGCAATTCTACGAGCAGTACTTC. The chain couples TRBV7-2 to TRBJ2-7, with 10 bases aligning to TRBD1. The germline CDR1 and CDR2 sequences are SGHTA and FQGNSA. This CDR3 region has 14 residues. The J segment lost 3 bases and the V segment lost 8 bases, leaving 7 bases of the junction unmatched.

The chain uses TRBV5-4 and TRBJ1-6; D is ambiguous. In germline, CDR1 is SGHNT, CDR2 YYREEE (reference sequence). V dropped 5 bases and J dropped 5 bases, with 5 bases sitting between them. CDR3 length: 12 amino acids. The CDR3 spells CASRQDNSPLHF. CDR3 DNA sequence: TGTGCCAGCAGGCAGGATAATTCACCCCTCCACTTT.

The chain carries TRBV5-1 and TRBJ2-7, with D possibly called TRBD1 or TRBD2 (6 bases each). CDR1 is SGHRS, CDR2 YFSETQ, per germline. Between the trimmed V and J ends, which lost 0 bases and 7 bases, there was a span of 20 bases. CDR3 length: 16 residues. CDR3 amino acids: CASSLAGGDTAREQYF. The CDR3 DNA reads TGCGCCAGCAGCTTGGCGGGCGGGGACACGGCGAGGGAGCAGTACTTC.

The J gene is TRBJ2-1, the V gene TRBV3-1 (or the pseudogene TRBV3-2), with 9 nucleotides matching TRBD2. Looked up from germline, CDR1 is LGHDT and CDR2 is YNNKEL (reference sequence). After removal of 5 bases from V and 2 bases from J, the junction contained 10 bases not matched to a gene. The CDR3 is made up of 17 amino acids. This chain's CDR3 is CASSSLGSGGTYNEQFF. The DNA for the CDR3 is TGTGCCAGCAGCTCCCTGGGTAGCGGGGGAACCTACAATGAGCAGTTCTTC.

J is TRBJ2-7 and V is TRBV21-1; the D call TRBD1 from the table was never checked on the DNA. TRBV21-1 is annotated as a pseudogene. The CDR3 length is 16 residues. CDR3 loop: CASSTMADRVPYEQYF. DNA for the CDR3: TGTGCCAGCAGCACCATGGCCGACAGGGTTCCCTACGAGCAGTACTTC.

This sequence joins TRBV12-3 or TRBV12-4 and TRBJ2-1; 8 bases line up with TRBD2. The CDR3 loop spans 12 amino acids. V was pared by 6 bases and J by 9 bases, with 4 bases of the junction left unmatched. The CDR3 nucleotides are TGTGCCAGCAGACATCTAGCGGGTGAGCAGTTCTTC. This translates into CASRHLAGEQFF.

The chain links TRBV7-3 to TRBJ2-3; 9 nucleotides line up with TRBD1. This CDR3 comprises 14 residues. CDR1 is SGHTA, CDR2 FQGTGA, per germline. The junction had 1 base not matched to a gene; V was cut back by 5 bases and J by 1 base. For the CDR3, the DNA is TGTGCCAGCAGCCGACAGGGGGGCACAGATACGCAGTATTTT. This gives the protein CASSRQGGTDTQYF.

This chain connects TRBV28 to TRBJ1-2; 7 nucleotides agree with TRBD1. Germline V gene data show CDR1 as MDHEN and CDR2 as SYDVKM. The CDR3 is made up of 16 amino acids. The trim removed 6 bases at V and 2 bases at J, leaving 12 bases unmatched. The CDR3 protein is CASSSPRQGINYGYTF. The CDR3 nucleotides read TGTGCCAGCAGCTCCCCCCGACAGGGTATAAACTATGGCTACACCTTC.

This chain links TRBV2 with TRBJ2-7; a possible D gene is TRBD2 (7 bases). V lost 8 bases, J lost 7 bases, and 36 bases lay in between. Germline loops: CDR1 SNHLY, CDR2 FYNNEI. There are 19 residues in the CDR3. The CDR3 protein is CASGVPRTLLKRGAGEQYF. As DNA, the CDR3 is TGTGCCAGCGGAGTACCGAGAACATTACTAAAACGGGGGGCAGGGGAGCAGTACTTC.

The CDR3 DNA reads TGTGCCAGCAGTTTAGGGACAGGGATAGTAGGCTACACCTTC. Translating gives CASSLGTGIVGYTF. The rearrangement joins TRBV28 to TRBJ1-2; 9 nucleotides line up with TRBD1. The V gene end was trimmed by 2 bases and the J gene end by 8 bases; junction bases not matched to a gene: 6. Per germline, CDR1 MDHEN and CDR2 SYDVKM. This CDR3 region has 14 residues.

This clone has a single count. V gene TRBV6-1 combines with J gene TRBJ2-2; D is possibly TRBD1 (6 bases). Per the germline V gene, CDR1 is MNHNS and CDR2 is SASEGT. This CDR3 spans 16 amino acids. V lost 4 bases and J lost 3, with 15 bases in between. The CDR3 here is CASSVQQGSYTGELFF. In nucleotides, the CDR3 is TGTGCCAGCAGTGTACAACAGGGTTCGTACACCGGGGAGCTGTTTTTT.

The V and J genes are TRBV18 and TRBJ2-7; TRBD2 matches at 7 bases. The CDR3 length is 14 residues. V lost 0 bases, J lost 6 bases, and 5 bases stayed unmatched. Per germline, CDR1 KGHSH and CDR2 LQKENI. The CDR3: CASSPPGRGGEQYF. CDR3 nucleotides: TGTGCCAGCTCACCACCGGGGAGGGGAGGCGAGCAGTACTTC.

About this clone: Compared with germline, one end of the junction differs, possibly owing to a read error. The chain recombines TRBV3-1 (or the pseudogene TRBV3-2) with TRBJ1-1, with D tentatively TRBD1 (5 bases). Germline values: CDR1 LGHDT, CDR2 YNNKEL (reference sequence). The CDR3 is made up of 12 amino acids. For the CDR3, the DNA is TGTGCCAGCAGCCAAGGGGGGGGTAACGCGGCCTTT. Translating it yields CASSQGGGNAAF.

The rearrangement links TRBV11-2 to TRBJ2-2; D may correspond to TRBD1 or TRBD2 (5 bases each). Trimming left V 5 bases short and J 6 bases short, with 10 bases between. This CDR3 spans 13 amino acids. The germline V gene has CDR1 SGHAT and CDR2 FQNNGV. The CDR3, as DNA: TGTGCCAGCAGCCCAGGGACCTCCGGGGAGCTGTTTTTT. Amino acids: CASSPGTSGELFF.

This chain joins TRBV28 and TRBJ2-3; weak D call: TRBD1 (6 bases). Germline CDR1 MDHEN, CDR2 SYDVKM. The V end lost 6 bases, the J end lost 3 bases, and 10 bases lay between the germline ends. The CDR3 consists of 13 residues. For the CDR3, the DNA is TGTGCCAGCAGAAAAACAGGGACAGATACGCAGTATTTT. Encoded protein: CASRKTGTDTQYF.

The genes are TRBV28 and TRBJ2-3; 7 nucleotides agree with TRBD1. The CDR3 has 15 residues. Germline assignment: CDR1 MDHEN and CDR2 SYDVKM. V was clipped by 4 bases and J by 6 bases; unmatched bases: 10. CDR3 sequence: CASSSPRDSPDTQYF. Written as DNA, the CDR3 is TGTGCCAGCAGTTCCCCCCGGGACAGCCCTGATACGCAGTATTTT. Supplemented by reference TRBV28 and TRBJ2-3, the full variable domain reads DVKVTQSSRYLVKRTGEKVFLECVQDMDHENMFWYRQDPGLGLRLIYFSYDVKMKEKGDIPEGYSVSREKKERFSLILESASTNQTSMYLCASSSPRDSPDTQYFGPGTRLTVL.

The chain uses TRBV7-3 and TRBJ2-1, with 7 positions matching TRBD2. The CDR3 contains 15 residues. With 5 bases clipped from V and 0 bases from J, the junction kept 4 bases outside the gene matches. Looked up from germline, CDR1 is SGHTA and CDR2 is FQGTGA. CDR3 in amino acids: CASSQGLISYNEQFF. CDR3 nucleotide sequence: TGTGCCAGCAGCCAGGGACTAATCTCCTACAATGAGCAGTTCTTC. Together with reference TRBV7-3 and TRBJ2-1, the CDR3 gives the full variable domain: GAGVSQTPSNKVTEKGKYVELRCDPISGHTALYWYRQSLGQGPEFLIYFQGTGAADDSGLPNDRFFAVRPEGSVSTLKIQRTERGDSAVYLCASSQGLISYNEQFFGPGTRLTVL.

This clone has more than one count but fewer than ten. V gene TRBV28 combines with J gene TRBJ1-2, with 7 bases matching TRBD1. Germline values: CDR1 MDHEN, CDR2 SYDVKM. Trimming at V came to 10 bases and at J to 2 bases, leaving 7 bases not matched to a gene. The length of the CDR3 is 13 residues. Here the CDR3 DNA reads TGTGCCACCTGGGACAGCAAGAACTATGGCTACACCTTC. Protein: CATWDSKNYGYTF.

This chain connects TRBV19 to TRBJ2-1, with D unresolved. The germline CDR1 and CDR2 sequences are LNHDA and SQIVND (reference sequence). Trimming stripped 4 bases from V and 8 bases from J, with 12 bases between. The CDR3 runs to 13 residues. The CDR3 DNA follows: TGTGCCAGTAGTAACGCCCGCTTGGATGAGCAGTTCTTC. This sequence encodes CASSNARLDEQFF.

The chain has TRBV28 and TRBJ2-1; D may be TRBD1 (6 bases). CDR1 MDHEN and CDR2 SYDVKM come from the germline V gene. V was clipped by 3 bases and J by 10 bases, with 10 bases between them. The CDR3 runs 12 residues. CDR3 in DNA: TGTGCCAGCAGTTTCGGACAGAAGGAGCAGTTCTTC. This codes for CASSFGQKEQFF. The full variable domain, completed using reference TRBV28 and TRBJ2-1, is DVKVTQSSRYLVKRTGEKVFLECVQDMDHENMFWYRQDPGLGLRLIYFSYDVKMKEKGDIPEGYSVSREKKERFSLILESASTNQTSMYLCASSFGQKEQFFGPGTRLTVL.

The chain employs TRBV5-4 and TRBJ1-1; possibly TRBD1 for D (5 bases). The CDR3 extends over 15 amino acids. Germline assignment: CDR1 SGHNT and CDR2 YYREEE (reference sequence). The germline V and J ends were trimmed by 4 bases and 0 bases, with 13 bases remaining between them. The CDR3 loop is CASSLLGRMNTEAFF. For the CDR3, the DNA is TGTGCCAGCAGCCTATTGGGACGGATGAACACTGAAGCTTTCTTT.

The CDR3 here is CASTSDNYGYTF. CDR3 bases: TGCGCCAGCACCTCGGACAACTATGGCTACACCTTC. This sequence joins TRBV5-1 and TRBJ1-2; no firm D call. Trimming shortened V by 6 bases and J by 2 bases, and 8 bases separated the two germline ends. CDR3 length equals 12 residues. Germline CDR1 reads SGHRS; CDR2 reads YFSETQ.

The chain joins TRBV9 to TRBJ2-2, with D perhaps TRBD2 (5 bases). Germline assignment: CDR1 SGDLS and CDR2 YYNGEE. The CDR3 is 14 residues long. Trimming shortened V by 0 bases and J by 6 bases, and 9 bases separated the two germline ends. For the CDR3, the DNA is TGTGCCAGCAGCGTAGGGGAGTTCCCCGGGGAGCTGTTTTTT. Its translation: CASSVGEFPGELFF.

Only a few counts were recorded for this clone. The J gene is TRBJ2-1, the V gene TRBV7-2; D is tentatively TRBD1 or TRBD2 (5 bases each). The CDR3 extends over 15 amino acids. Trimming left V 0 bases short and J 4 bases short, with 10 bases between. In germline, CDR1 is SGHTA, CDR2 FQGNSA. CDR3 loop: CASSLAGVSYNEQFF. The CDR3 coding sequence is TGTGCCAGCAGCTTAGCGGGGGTGTCGTACAATGAGCAGTTCTTC.

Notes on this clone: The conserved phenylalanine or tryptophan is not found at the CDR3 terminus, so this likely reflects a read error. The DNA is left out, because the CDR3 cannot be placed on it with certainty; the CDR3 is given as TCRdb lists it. CDR3 amino acids: CARSLNYRDRVWA. This rearrangement joins TRBV5-3 to TRBJ2-7; the table's D call, TRBD1, was not checked against the DNA. TRBV5-3 is annotated as an ORF whose role is uncertain. The CDR3 comprises 13 residues, both ends counted.